Many counts were recorded for the clone carrying this TCR beta chain. The data derive from a study of blood T cell repertoires in COVID-19. The protocol was immunoSEQ multiplex PCR, while the TCRdb copy is restricted to in-frame clones and leaves out a portion. Counted here are 95,000 to 100,000 clones, under 90% occurring once; the ten biggest clones make up about a quarter. The ends lost 4 bases at V and 7 bases at J; junction bases unmatched: 7. The CDR3 is 14 residues long. Germline V lookup: CDR1 SGHTS, CDR2 YDEGEE. The sequence derives from a human donor in a cohort sampled during active COVID-19. The chain carries TRBV5-8 and TRBJ1-5; 8 nucleotides line up with TRBD1. The specimen sequenced was peripheral blood. CDR3 bases: TGTGCCAGCAGCCGGACAGGGCAGGGGCAGCCCCAGCATTTT. Its protein is CASSRTGQGQPQHF.